The 12 T cell receptor beta chains in this list originate from one sample, sequenced in a study of T cell repertoires in cytomegalovirus infection. From the reads, TCRdb called clonotypes with MiXCR, one entry per CDR3 protein. The sample has about 680,000 distinct CDR3 sequences, approximately 25% seen once. The specimen sequenced was CD8+ T cells from PBMCs. These receptors all come from a human donor in good health (CMV status not recorded). Some clones in this sample may be carry-over from other donors' samples.

This clonotype was counted between two and nine times. The chain couples TRBV6-6 to TRBJ2-1; D is ambiguous. Germline CDR1 reads MNHNY; CDR2 reads SVGAGI (reference sequence). V was clipped by 4 bases and J by 7 bases, with 8 bases between them. The CDR3 loop spans 12 amino acids. This CDR3 reads CASSSRQNEQFF. CDR3 nucleotide sequence: TGTGCCAGCAGTTCGCGCCAGAATGAGCAGTTCTTC.

Only a few counts were recorded for this clonotype. The V and J genes are TRBV2 and TRBJ2-7; D is unclear. CDR3 size: 13 residues. Trimming took 9 bases from V and 3 from J, leaving 15 bases between them. CDR1 and CDR2 (germline): SNHLY, FYNNEI. CDR3 coding DNA: TGTGCCAGTGCAGTCCTGGATATCTACGAGCAGTACGTC. Translating it yields CASAVLDIYEQYV.

This clonotype was detected many times. The chain combines TRBV7-9 with TRBJ2-7; 8 bases fit TRBD1. With V trimmed by 4 bases and J by 0 bases, 5 bases remained unmatched. CDR1 and CDR2 (germline): SEHNR, FQNEAQ (reference sequence). The CDR3 runs 15 residues. The CDR3 region is CASSWTGLSSYEQYV. For the CDR3, the DNA is TGTGCCAGCAGCTGGACAGGGCTAAGCTCCTACGAGCAGTACGTC.

This clonotype was seen a handful of times. The rearrangement links TRBV2 to TRBJ2-1; tentatively, D is TRBD1 or TRBD2 (5 bases each). The CDR3 sequence is 15 residues long. Trimming removed 8 bases at V and 11 bases at J, with 25 bases between. Germline CDR1 SNHLY, CDR2 FYNNEI. The CDR3 loop reads CASLEEGLTDVKQFF. The DNA for the CDR3 is TGTGCCAGCTTGGAAGAGGGCCTGACAGACGTAAAGCAGTTCTTC.

The gene calls are TRBV19 and TRBJ2-2; D remains ambiguous. The V gene's germline CDR1 is LNHDA and CDR2 SQIVND (reference sequence). This CDR3 is built from 16 residues. Deletions cut 1 base from V and 0 bases from J, with 9 bases between. Here the CDR3 reads CASSIGTVANTGELFF. The CDR3, as DNA: TGTGCCAGTAGTATAGGTACAGTCGCGAACACCGGGGAGCTGTTTTTT.

This chain uses TRBV15 with TRBJ2-2; 10 positions match TRBD1. From germline, CDR1 is LNHNV and CDR2 YYDKDF (reference sequence). V trimming: 5 bases; J trimming: 0 bases; junction bases outside the gene matches: 9. The CDR3 consists of 18 residues. The CDR3 coding sequence is TGTGCCACCAGCGGGACAGGGGCCAGATCGTCGAACACCGGGGAGCTGTTTTTT. Translation gives CATSGTGARSSNTGELFF.

The J gene is TRBJ2-3, the V gene TRBV7-3; D unclear. CDR1 SGHTA and CDR2 FQGTGA come from the germline V gene. The germline V and J ends were trimmed by 1 base and 3 bases, with 8 bases remaining between them. CDR3 size: 14 residues. The CDR3 DNA reads TGTGCCAGCAGCTTAAATCCGATTACAGATACGCAGTATTTT. It translates to CASSLNPITDTQYF.

The chain links TRBV6-9 to TRBJ1-5; D ambiguous. The CDR3 extends over 11 amino acids. From germline, CDR1 is MNHGY and CDR2 SVAAGI. CDR3 protein: CDPHSPKPQHF. In DNA form, the CDR3 reads TGTGACCCCCACAGCCCCAAGCCCCAGCATTTT.

Many counts were recorded for this clonotype. The rearrangement links TRBV7-2 to TRBJ1-2, with 7 positions matching TRBD1. Looked up from germline, CDR1 is SGHTA and CDR2 is FQGNSA. V gave up 1 base and J gave up 4 bases; unmatched junction bases: 15. This CDR3 comprises 18 residues. The CDR3, as DNA: TGTGCCAGCAGCTTAGAAGGGCCGGGACAGCCGCATATCTATGGCTACACCTTC. Its translation is CASSLEGPGQPHIYGYTF.

This clonotype showed up just a few times. The V and J genes are TRBV14 and TRBJ1-2, with D possibly matching TRBD1 (5 bases). The ends were cut back, 2 bases at V and 7 bases at J, with 8 bases in the middle. Germline V gene sequence: CDR1 SGHDN, CDR2 FVKESK. The CDR3 spans 12 residues. The CDR3 DNA reads as TGTGCCAGCAGCCAATCAGGGTTTGGCTACACCTTC. Translating gives CASSQSGFGYTF.

This clonotype was seen a handful of times. V usage is TRBV6-6 and J usage is TRBJ2-1; D is undetermined. The germline V and J ends were trimmed by 0 bases and 6 bases, with 9 bases remaining between them. CDR1 is MNHNY, CDR2 SVGAGI, per germline (reference sequence). CDR3 length: 14 amino acids. CDR3 amino acids: CASSYSTGINEQFF. In DNA, the CDR3 is TGTGCCAGCAGTTACTCGACTGGGATCAATGAGCAGTTCTTC.

A note on this clonotype: A much larger clone differs by one base, so this may be a read error. The genes are TRBV6-8 and TRBJ2-7; the D gene is possibly TRBD1 (6 bases). This CDR3 has 16 amino acids. CDR1 and CDR2 from the germline V gene are MNHGY and SAAAGT. With 0 bases removed from V and 3 bases from J, the gap between germline ends came to 15 bases. CDR3 protein: CASSYSVDQGYYEQYF. The CDR3, as DNA: TGTGCCAGCAGTTACTCCGTCGACCAGGGGTACTACGAGCAGTACTTC.